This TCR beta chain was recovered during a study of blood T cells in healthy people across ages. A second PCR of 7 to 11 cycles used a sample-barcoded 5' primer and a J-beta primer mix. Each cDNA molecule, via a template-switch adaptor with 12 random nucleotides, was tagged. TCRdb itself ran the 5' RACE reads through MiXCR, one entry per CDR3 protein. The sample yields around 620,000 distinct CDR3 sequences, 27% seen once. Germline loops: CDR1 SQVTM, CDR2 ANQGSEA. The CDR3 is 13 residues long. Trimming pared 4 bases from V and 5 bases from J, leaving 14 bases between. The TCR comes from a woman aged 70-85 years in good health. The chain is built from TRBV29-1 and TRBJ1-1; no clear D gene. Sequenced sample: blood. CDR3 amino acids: CSVVVNGVTEAFF. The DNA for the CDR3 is TGCAGCGTTGTAGTCAACGGGGTGACTGAAGCTTTCTTT.